The 32 T cell receptor beta chains reported below all come from one sample, sequenced in a study of blood T cell repertoires in COVID-19. The method was immunoSEQ multiplex PCR; TCRdb's version includes in-frame clones alone and lacks a portion of them. Here the sample spans 110,000 or so clones, approximately 87% being singletons. The sequencing input was peripheral blood. The receptor source for this set is a man between 60 and 75 years old with acute or convalescent COVID-19.

The chain recombines TRBV4-3 with TRBJ1-1; D remains ambiguous. CDR3 length: 14 residues. V dropped 1 base and J dropped 6 bases, with 12 bases sitting between them. CDR1 and CDR2 (germline): LGHNA, YSLEER. The CDR3 DNA follows: TGCGCCAGCAGCCAAGTGTATCAGCGACCTGAAGCTTTCTTT. The encoded protein is CASSQVYQRPEAFF.

Of note for this clone: The same CDR3 is also encoded by other DNA sequences in this sample. This sequence joins TRBV6-5 and TRBJ2-7; possible D gene TRBD2, 5 bases. There are 14 residues in the CDR3. Trimming took off 5 bases at V and 2 bases at J, with 13 bases between the two ends. Germline assignment: CDR1 MNHEY and CDR2 SVGAGI. The CDR3 spells CASSRTRATYEQYF. Written as DNA, the CDR3 is TGTGCCAGCAGTCGTACTAGAGCCACCTACGAGCAGTACTTC.

The chain employs TRBV7-5 and TRBJ1-4; the D segment call TRBD1 is taken from the table without a DNA check. TRBV7-5 is noted as a pseudogene. The CDR3 length is 18 residues. CDR3 amino acids: CARSPRGPESATNEKLFF. The CDR3 region has the DNA TGTGCCAGAAGCCCTAGGGGGCCAGAGTCCGCAACTAATGAAAAACTGTTTTTT.

The chain is built from TRBV11-2 and TRBJ1-1, with D unresolved. Germline CDR1 SGHAT, CDR2 FQNNGV. Trimming took 2 bases from V and 4 from J, leaving 14 bases between them. The CDR3 contains 15 residues. CDR3 coding DNA: TGTGCCAGCAGCTTAAGGGCGGGAGGGTCCACTGAAGCTTTCTTT. Protein sequence: CASSLRAGGSTEAFF.

The gene calls are TRBV3-1 (or the pseudogene TRBV3-2) and TRBJ1-4; D is undetermined. Germline V gene sequence: CDR1 LGHDT, CDR2 YNNKEL (reference sequence). V shed 0 bases and J shed 11 bases, with 7 bases lying between them. The CDR3 extends over 12 amino acids. The CDR3 DNA follows: TGTGCCAGCAGCCAAGAAGGCAGGAAACTGTTTTTT. Its protein is CASSQEGRKLFF.

The chain is built from TRBV5-1 and TRBJ1-1; D gene uncertain. With 1 base removed from V and 4 bases from J, the gap between germline ends came to 8 bases. CDR1 and CDR2 (germline): SGHRS, YFSETQ. This CDR3 has 13 amino acids. CDR3 in amino acids: CASSLSSSTEAFF. DNA of the CDR3: TGCGCCAGCAGCTTGTCCAGTTCCACTGAAGCTTTCTTT.

The chain links TRBV28 to TRBJ2-3; a weak D match, TRBD2 (6 bases). V dropped 2 bases and J dropped 0 bases, with 12 bases sitting between them. Germline CDR1 MDHEN, CDR2 SYDVKM. CDR3 length equals 16 residues. The CDR3 bases are TGTGCCAGCAGTTTAAATCAGGGACTTAGCACAGATACGCAGTATTTT. It encodes CASSLNQGLSTDTQYF.

The genes are TRBV5-5 and TRBJ1-4, with unresolved D. Between the trimmed V and J ends, which lost 0 bases and 3 bases, there was a span of 12 bases. The CDR3 length is 16 residues. CDR1 SGHKS and CDR2 YYEKEE come from the germline V gene (reference sequence). In DNA, the CDR3 is TGTGCCAGCAGCTTGGGTCAGCGTGGAGCTAATGAAAAACTGTTTTTT. This codes for CASSLGQRGANEKLFF.

This rearrangement joins TRBV9 to TRBJ2-5, with D possibly TRBD1 on 6 matching bases. Germline assignment: CDR1 SGDLS and CDR2 YYNGEE. The CDR3 is 15 amino acids. Between the trimmed V and J ends, which lost 0 bases and 4 bases, there was a span of 13 bases. CDR3 protein: CASSVGAGDRETQYF. The CDR3 DNA sequence: TGTGCCAGCAGCGTAGGGGCAGGGGATCGAGAGACCCAGTACTTC.

This chain joins TRBV24-1 and TRBJ2-7, with 9 nucleotides matching TRBD1. Germline V CDR1 and CDR2: KGHDR, SFDVKD. V dropped 1 base and J dropped 5; count of bases not matched to a gene: 11. This CDR3 has 17 amino acids. In DNA form, the CDR3 reads TGTGCCACCAGTGATTTAGGGGAGACAGGGGGTAAGGACGAGCAGTACTTC. Protein sequence: CATSDLGETGGKDEQYF.

This chain connects TRBV28 to TRBJ2-7; D is unclear. Germline CDR1 reads MDHEN; CDR2 reads SYDVKM. V lost 8 bases and J lost 7, with 21 bases in between. The length of the CDR3 is 14 residues. The CDR3 protein is CASYPSSIGGEQYF. CDR3 bases: TGTGCCAGCTACCCTTCTTCGATCGGCGGAGAGCAGTACTTC.

This clone was recorded only once. The chain joins TRBV9 to TRBJ1-1, with D possibly being TRBD1 (5 bases). V lost 3 bases, J lost 1 base, and 10 bases lay in between. Germline V gene data show CDR1 as SGDLS and CDR2 as YYNGEE. The CDR3 spans 14 residues. As DNA, the CDR3 is TGTGCCAGCAGCGCCCCCGGGGGGAACACTGAAGCTTTCTTT. It encodes CASSAPGGNTEAFF.

This clone was observed a single time. The V call is TRBV7-3, the J call TRBJ2-1, with a tentative D call TRBD2 (5 bases). The germline CDR1 and CDR2 sequences are SGHTA and FQGTGA. The CDR3 loop spans 15 amino acids. Trimming cost V 5 bases and J 6 bases, with 17 bases left between them. In nucleotides, the CDR3 is TGTGCCAGCAGCCCAGCGGTGGGCCAGAGCAATGAGCAGTTCTTC. Protein sequence: CASSPAVGQSNEQFF.

J is TRBJ2-3 and V is TRBV4-2, with 9 bases aligning to TRBD1. CDR1 is LGHNA and CDR2 is YNFKEQ in the germline V gene. V dropped 4 bases and J dropped 2; count of bases not matched to a gene: 7. CDR3 size: 16 residues. CDR3 nucleotides: TGTGCCAGCAGCCCCGAGTGGACAGGGGCCACAGATACGCAGTATTTT. It is translated as CASSPEWTGATDTQYF.

The chain has TRBV7-8 and TRBJ2-7; D gene uncertain. This CDR3 has 14 residues. In germline, CDR1 is SGHVS, CDR2 FQNEAQ. Deletions cut 5 bases from V and 6 bases from J, with 17 bases between. The CDR3 DNA sequence: TGTGCCAGCAGCATTATGCCCGCCGGCGGCGAGCAGTACTTC. Translation gives CASSIMPAGGEQYF.

The chain has TRBV2 and TRBJ2-1; 14 bases are shared with TRBD2. The germline CDR1 and CDR2 sequences are SNHLY and FYNNEI. The CDR3 is 14 residues long. Trimming at V came to 7 bases and at J to 7 bases, leaving 3 bases not matched to a gene. DNA for the CDR3: TGTGCCAGCAATAGACTAGCGGGAGGGAATGAGCAGTTCTTC. This codes for CASNRLAGGNEQFF.

The count of this clone is one. The J gene is TRBJ1-5, the V gene TRBV5-8; possibly TRBD1 for D (6 bases). The CDR3 is 14 amino acids. V was cut by 0 bases and J by 7 bases, with 11 bases left in between. Germline CDR1 reads SGHTS; CDR2 reads YDEGEE. The CDR3 reads CASSLAGGRQPQHF. In nucleotides, the CDR3 is TGTGCCAGCAGCTTGGCGGGGGGGCGCCAGCCCCAGCATTTT.

The chain is built from TRBV4-1 and TRBJ1-1, with D unclear. V was clipped by 1 base and J by 14 bases, with 17 bases between them. This CDR3 has 13 amino acids. CDR1 MGHRA and CDR2 YSYEKL come from the germline V gene. DNA for the CDR3: TGCGCCAGCAGCCAAGGTGTGGGCAGACCTCCCTTCTTT. Translation gives CASSQGVGRPPFF.

V and J are TRBV5-6 and TRBJ2-3; possible D gene TRBD2, 5 bases. The CDR3 totals 16 residues. V gave up 1 base and J gave up 6 bases, with 18 bases separating them. From germline, CDR1 is SGHDT and CDR2 YYEEEE. The CDR3 nucleotides are TGTGCCAGCAGCTTGAGAAGGCCCCGGGGAGACGATACGCAGTATTTT. Translating gives CASSLRRPRGDDTQYF.

About this clone: Other DNA sequences within the sample encode an identical CDR3. The V and J genes are TRBV5-6 and TRBJ2-5, with 9 bases matching TRBD1. The CDR3 totals 15 residues. V dropped 3 bases and J dropped 2; count of bases not matched to a gene: 5. Germline values: CDR1 SGHDT, CDR2 YYEEEE. Here the CDR3 DNA reads TGTGCCAGCAGCTCAGATGGGACAGGGCAAGAGACCCAGTACTTC. Its protein is CASSSDGTGQETQYF.

The DNA of the CDR3 is TGTGCCTGGAGTTTAGATTGGAAGGGGCGAGATACGCAGTATTTT. Amino acid sequence: CAWSLDWKGRDTQYF. V and J are TRBV30 and TRBJ2-3, with D perhaps TRBD1 (5 bases). CDR3 length equals 15 residues. Between the trimmed V and J ends, which lost 2 bases and 5 bases, there was a span of 17 bases. The germline CDR1 and CDR2 sequences are GTSNPN and SVGIG (reference sequence). The full variable domain, with the rest looked up from reference TRBV30 and TRBJ2-3, is SQTIHQWPATLVQPVGSPLSLECTVEGTSNPNLYWYRQAAGRGLQLLFYSVGIGQISSEVPQNLSASRPQDRQFILSSKKLLLSDSGFYLCAWSLDWKGRDTQYFGPGTRLTVL.

This chain links TRBV28 with TRBJ2-1; the match to TRBD2 covers 10 bases. Germline CDR1 is MDHEN and CDR2 is SYDVKM. This CDR3 spans 16 amino acids. J was trimmed by 4 bases and V by 6 bases; bases with no gene match: 9. CDR3 protein: CASRLAGTWGYNEQFF. DNA for the CDR3: TGTGCCAGCAGACTAGCGGGAACCTGGGGTTACAATGAGCAGTTCTTC.

The V call is TRBV11-3, the J call TRBJ2-3, with 7 bases aligning to TRBD2. Germline V gene lookup returns CDR1 SGHNT and CDR2 YENEEA. The CDR3 runs to 15 residues. J lost 4 bases, V lost 1 base, and 5 bases had no gene match. CDR3 region: CASSLASGVSDTQYF. In DNA, the CDR3 is TGTGCCAGCAGCTTAGCCAGCGGGGTCTCAGATACGCAGTATTTT. Drawing the rest from reference TRBV11-3 and TRBJ2-3, the complete variable domain is EAGVVQSPRYKIIEKKQPVAFWCNPISGHNTLYWYLQNLGQGPELLIRYENEEAVDDSQLPKDRFSAERLKGVDSTLKIQPAELGDSAVYLCASSLASGVSDTQYFGPGTRLTVL.

The V call is TRBV6-6, the J call TRBJ2-3; 7 bases are shared with TRBD2. Trimming removed 6 bases from V and 4 bases from J; junction bases left unmatched: 7. Germline loops: CDR1 MNHNY, CDR2 SVGAGI (reference sequence). The CDR3 has 14 amino acids. The CDR3: CASRDTGGADTQYF. CDR3 DNA sequence: TGTGCCAGCAGAGATACGGGAGGCGCAGATACGCAGTATTTT.

V and J are TRBV11-2 and TRBJ2-5; tentatively, D is TRBD2 (6 bases). The CDR3 has 15 residues. CDR1 is SGHAT, CDR2 FQNNGV, per germline. Between the trimmed V and J ends, which lost 1 base and 4 bases, there was a span of 13 bases. CDR3 protein: CASSLAPGEGETQYF. CDR3 DNA: TGTGCCAGCAGCTTAGCTCCGGGAGAAGGAGAGACCCAGTACTTC.

The V and J genes are TRBV3-1 (or the pseudogene TRBV3-2) and TRBJ2-1; 7 bases map to TRBD2. J lost 7 bases, V lost 4 bases, and 7 bases had no gene match. The CDR3 spans 14 residues. The germline gives CDR1 LGHDT, CDR2 YNNKEL (reference sequence). Here the CDR3 DNA reads TGTGCCAGCAGCCGGCTAGCGGAAGGAAATGAGCAGTTCTTC. This sequence encodes CASSRLAEGNEQFF.

This clone was seen once. The rearrangement joins TRBV27 to TRBJ1-2; D may be TRBD1 (5 bases). CDR3 size: 14 residues. Germline lookup yields CDR1 MNHEY and CDR2 SMNVEV (reference sequence). V was pared by 3 bases and J by 5 bases, with 13 bases between. CDR3 sequence (DNA): TGTGCCAGCAGTTTCGGGGGGGGGAGTTATGGCTACACCTTC. This translates into CASSFGGGSYGYTF.

The chain recombines TRBV7-9 with TRBJ2-5, with 10 bases fitting TRBD1. Looked up from germline, CDR1 is SEHNR and CDR2 is FQNEAQ (reference sequence). Germline trimming cut 4 bases from V and 5 bases from J; bases unmatched to any gene: 7. The CDR3 runs to 15 residues. Here the CDR3 DNA reads TGTGCCAGCAGCTCCCCCGGGACAGGGGATGAGACCCAGTACTTC. It specifies CASSSPGTGDETQYF.

V gene TRBV4-3 combines with J gene TRBJ2-7, with D perhaps TRBD1 (5 bases). Trimming cost V 1 base and J 7 bases, with 11 bases left between them. The CDR3 spans 13 residues. Per germline, CDR1 LGHNA and CDR2 YSLEER. For the CDR3, the DNA is TGCGCCAGCAGCCAAGCAGGGCCTGAAGAGCAGTACTTC. Protein product: CASSQAGPEEQYF.

The V and J genes are TRBV11-2 and TRBJ2-3; D is undetermined. The length of the CDR3 is 15 residues. V was shortened by 1 base and J by 0 bases, with 8 bases between the two germline ends. Germline V gene data show CDR1 as SGHAT and CDR2 as FQNNGV. The CDR3 coding sequence is TGTGCCAGCAGCTTAGGTGGCAGGAGCACAGATACGCAGTATTTT. Residues: CASSLGGRSTDTQYF. Using reference TRBV11-2 and TRBJ2-3 for the parts outside the CDR3, the full variable domain is EAGVAQSPRYKIIEKRQSVAFWCNPISGHATLYWYQQILGQGPKLLIQFQNNGVVDDSQLPKDRFSAERLKGVDSTLKIQPAKLEDSAVYLCASSLGGRSTDTQYFGPGTRLTVL.

Only one count was recorded for this clone. The CDR3 nucleotides are TGTGCCAGCAGCCCTACAGGGCTTCTAGCCAAAAACATTCAGTACTTC. Protein product: CASSPTGLLAKNIQYF. This chain links TRBV7-2 with TRBJ2-4; weak D call: TRBD1 (6 bases). V shed 5 bases and J shed 0 bases, with 14 bases lying between them. This CDR3 has 16 residues. Germline CDR1 SGHTA, CDR2 FQGNSA.

The rearrangement links TRBV25-1 to TRBJ1-3; D may be TRBD1 (5 bases). V lost 1 base and J lost 3, with 10 bases in between. Germline V gene sequence: CDR1 MGHDK, CDR2 SYGVNS. This CDR3 spans 15 amino acids. As DNA, the CDR3 is TGTGCCAGCAGTGAATCGCGGGGCTTTGGAAACACCATATATTTT. Protein: CASSESRGFGNTIYF.